This T cell receptor beta chain derives from a study of cytomegalovirus exposure and HLA in healthy donors. Researchers ran the PCR with 60 Vbeta and 13 Jbeta primers. This table comes from immunoSEQ multiplex PCR, and its TCRdb copy is limited to in-frame clones, with some not included. The table shows around 130,000 clones, with less than 85% occurring only once. Turning to this clone: The antigen is unknown.

Points from the study as a whole: It was reported that the classifier diagnosed cytomegalovirus status with high specificity and sensitivity in both the original and validation cohorts.

The source material was PBMCs. The source of this sequence is a man aged 35-49 years in good health and CMV-seronegative.

CDR3: CASSLRQGGNQPQHF. Written as DNA, the CDR3 is TGTGCCAGTAGTTTGAGGCAGGGCGGCAATCAGCCCCAGCATTTT. The V call is TRBV19, the J call TRBJ1-5; TRBD1 might be the D (5 bases). This CDR3 has 15 residues. With 5 bases removed from V and 2 bases from J, the gap between germline ends came to 13 bases. Germline-derived CDR1 and CDR2 are LNHDA and SQIVND (reference sequence).